What follows is one T cell receptor beta chain and its context. Which antigen it targets is not known. Base qualities were left out, and no much larger clone turns up one base away. TCRbeta CDR3 regions were amplified from genomic DNA using the immunoSEQ Assay, a bias-controlled multiplex PCR. In the original analysis: Nucleated cell counts per sample were estimated from amplification of reference gene primers within the assay. To quantify the absolute abundance of each unique TCRbeta CDR3 rearrangement, sequence reads were collapsed and filtered. For each sample, productive Simpson clonality was calculated as the square root of Simpson's diversity index across productive rearrangements. TCRdb mirrors the immuneACCESS table, restricted to in-frame sequences. Some clones are absent from its copies; in checked studies, under half trace to an unresolved V gene, and the reason for the others is unknown. The V and J calls and clone size were taken over from that table, and D and trimming were inferred from the DNA. A total of more than 90,000 clones appear in this sample, approximately 85% of them only once. The ten largest clonotypes hold around 12% of the sample.

The data were taken from a study of blood T cell repertoires in COVID-19 (dated by TCRdb to the early 2020s). Turning to the overall study: Samples from collaborators originated in the United States, Italy and Spain and spanned both the acute and convalescent phases of COVID-19. Deeply sampled blood TCRbeta repertoires from subjects exposed to, actively infected with, or recovered from COVID-19 were included in the dataset. The prospective study material was composed of cDNA or gDNA derived from T cells, B-cell-depleted T cells, or PBMCs. Where available, HLA class I and class II types were obtained from metadata supplied by the sample provider rather than from assay-based typing. Sample metadata almost always included a de-identified subject ID, COVID-19 status, age in years and sex. The repertoires were released in a freely available public database intended as a resource for research on the immune response to SARS-CoV-2. Samples came from the ongoing ImmuneRACE study (first 160 participants) plus 1,254 subjects from 6 global collaborators.

Whole blood was collected in K2EDTA tubes by collaborating institutions according to the institutions' own protocols. For TCRbeta analysis, collaborators shipped samples as frozen whole blood, isolated PBMCs, or DNA extracted from either of those sample types. The investigation overall reported the following: Clinical and demographic metadata were provided uncurated, with the amount varying by source and participant.

The source of this sequence is a human donor in a cohort sampled during active COVID-19. Source material: peripheral blood.

CDR3 protein: CASSLSAGNSYEQYF. The nucleotide sequence is given as TGTGCCAGCAGTTTATCGGCGGGGAATTCCTACGAGCAGTACTTC. In this chain, TRBV27 is recombined with TRBJ2-7, with TRBD2 tentatively as D gene (6 bases match). Inclusive of the bounding cysteine and phenylalanine, the CDR3 is 15 residues long. The CDR3 DNA has 45 bases and is translated from base 1. Trimming at the junction amounts to 0 bases on V and 1 base on J, and the germline ends lie 10 bases apart. From a lookup of the germline V gene (reference sequence), CDR1 and CDR2 are MNHEY and SMNVEV.